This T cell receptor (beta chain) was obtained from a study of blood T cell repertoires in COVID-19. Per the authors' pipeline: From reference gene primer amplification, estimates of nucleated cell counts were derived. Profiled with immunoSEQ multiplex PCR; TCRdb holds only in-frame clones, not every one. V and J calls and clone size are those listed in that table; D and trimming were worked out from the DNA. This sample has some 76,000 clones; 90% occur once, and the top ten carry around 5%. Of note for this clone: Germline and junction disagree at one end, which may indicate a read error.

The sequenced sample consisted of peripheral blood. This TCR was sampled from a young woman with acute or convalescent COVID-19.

The CDR3 DNA reads as TGTGCCAGCAGGGAAGGGACGGGGGATCAGCCCCAGCATTTT. This sequence encodes CASREGTGDQPQHF. The chain is built from TRBV6-1 and TRBJ1-5, with D perhaps matching TRBD1 (5 bases). The CDR3 consists of 14 residues. Germline values: CDR1 MNHNS, CDR2 SASEGT.